These 26 T cell receptor beta chains share one sample of origin, sequenced in a study of blood T cell repertoires in COVID-19. Some clones are missing from TCRdb's copy, which holds only in-frame ones; the method was immunoSEQ multiplex PCR. The sample has about 300,000 clones, just under 90% seen once. What was sequenced was PBMCs or T cells enriched from blood (not recorded which). The receptors derive from a woman in her forties or fifties who had been exposed to COVID-19.

The V call is TRBV28, the J call TRBJ1-6; D is possibly TRBD1 (6 bases). Germline assignment: CDR1 MDHEN and CDR2 SYDVKM. V gave up 8 bases and J gave up 7 bases, with 15 bases separating them. The CDR3 is made up of 14 amino acids. CDR3 nucleotide sequence: TGTGCCAGCCGCGACAGGTCGGGAAATTCACCCCTCCACTTT. It translates to CASRDRSGNSPLHF.

The chain joins TRBV5-1 to TRBJ1-2; 11 bases agree with TRBD1. This CDR3 region has 14 residues. CDR1 and CDR2 (germline): SGHRS, YFSETQ. V trimming: 5 bases; J trimming: 6 bases; junction bases outside the gene matches: 6. The CDR3 nucleotides are TGCGCCAGCAGTTCGGGACAGGGGGAGGATGGCTACACCTTC. This translates into CASSSGQGEDGYTF.

The genes are TRBV18 and TRBJ1-4; D not certain. The length of the CDR3 is 15 residues. Germline V gives CDR1 KGHSH, CDR2 LQKENI. With 3 bases removed from V and 0 bases from J, the gap between germline ends came to 8 bases. The CDR3 protein is CASSPQATTNEKLFF. The CDR3 nucleotides read TGTGCCAGCTCACCCCAGGCAACAACTAATGAAAAACTGTTTTTT.

This clone was seen only once. The rearrangement uses TRBV7-9 and TRBJ2-1; tentative D call: TRBD1 (5 bases). The CDR3 contains 15 residues. Trimming removed 0 bases at V and 8 bases at J, with 14 bases between. CDR1 and CDR2 (germline): SEHNR, FQNEAQ (reference sequence). The CDR3 reads CASSLARAQGHEQFF. The CDR3 DNA reads as TGTGCCAGCAGCTTAGCCCGAGCCCAGGGCCATGAGCAGTTCTTC.

This clone has a handful of counts. The J gene is TRBJ1-3, the V gene TRBV19; TRBD1 matches at 8 bases. CDR1 and CDR2 (germline): LNHDA, SQIVND (reference sequence). This CDR3 has 17 residues. J was trimmed by 0 bases and V by 5 bases; bases with no gene match: 9. CDR3 sequence: CASSPRDRIHSGNTIYF. CDR3 sequence (DNA): TGTGCCAGTAGTCCGAGGGACAGGATTCACTCTGGAAACACCATATATTTT.

The CDR3 coding sequence is TGTGCCAGCGCCGGGGTGGTGGATGGCTACACCTTC. As protein: CASAGVVDGYTF. The chain joins TRBV28 to TRBJ1-2; D gene unclear. Germline CDR1 reads MDHEN; CDR2 reads SYDVKM. V lost 8 bases to trimming and J lost 6 bases, with 13 bases between them. The CDR3 has 12 amino acids.

V usage is TRBV5-6 and J usage is TRBJ2-2; perhaps TRBD1 as D (6 bases). This CDR3 is built from 16 residues. Trimming cost V 7 bases and J 1 base, with 17 bases left between them. Looked up from germline, CDR1 is SGHDT and CDR2 is YYEEEE. The CDR3 spells CASQKPRTVNTGELFF. As DNA, the CDR3 is TGTGCCAGCCAAAAACCCCGGACAGTGAACACCGGGGAGCTGTTTTTT.

The chain carries TRBV28 and TRBJ2-7; 10 bases agree with TRBD2. The CDR3 has 13 residues. Germline values: CDR1 MDHEN, CDR2 SYDVKM. V lost 3 bases and J lost 7; bases outside the gene matches: 3. The CDR3 region has the DNA TGTGCCAGCAGTTTTCTAGCGGGGGTAGAGCAGTACTTC. It translates to CASSFLAGVEQYF.

The chain joins TRBV7-2 to TRBJ1-6; D not certain. Deletions cut 1 base from V and 5 bases from J, with 3 bases between. Per the germline V gene, CDR1 is SGHTA and CDR2 is FQGNSA. The CDR3 contains 13 residues. This CDR3 is CASSLGNNSPLHF. CDR3 sequence (DNA): TGTGCCAGCAGCTTAGGTAATAATTCACCCCTCCACTTT.

This sequence joins TRBV7-9 and TRBJ2-5, with D possibly TRBD1 on 6 matching bases. Germline CDR1 is SEHNR and CDR2 is FQNEAQ (reference sequence). CDR3 size: 14 residues. Trimming removed 3 bases at V and 0 bases at J, with 8 bases between. CDR3 nucleotides: TGTGCCAGCAGCTTCCGACAGGACCAAGAGACCCAGTACTTC. Protein product: CASSFRQDQETQYF.

The chain links TRBV2 to TRBJ1-1; no clear D. V was clipped by 4 bases and J by 7 bases, with 13 bases between them. The CDR3 has 13 residues. Looked up from germline, CDR1 is SNHLY and CDR2 is FYNNEI. CDR3 sequence: CASSASSWSEAFF. In nucleotides, the CDR3 is TGTGCCAGCAGTGCCAGTTCCTGGAGTGAAGCTTTCTTT.

V is TRBV4-1 and J is TRBJ2-5; TRBD1 matches 8 bases. The germline CDR1 and CDR2 sequences are MGHRA and YSYEKL. With 0 bases clipped from V and 5 bases from J, the junction kept 14 bases outside the gene matches. This CDR3 region has 18 residues. Here the CDR3 DNA reads TGCGCCAGCAGCCAAGACCGTCAGGGTTCAGGGGGCAGGGAGACCCAGTACTTC. It translates to CASSQDRQGSGGRETQYF.

V usage is TRBV18 and J usage is TRBJ2-1; 7 bases agree with TRBD1. CDR1 and CDR2 (germline): KGHSH, LQKENI. Trimming took 3 bases from V and 10 from J; bases not matched to a gene: 9. This CDR3 region has 14 residues. CDR3 region: CASSPFVTGLEQFF. The CDR3 DNA follows: TGTGCCAGCTCACCTTTCGTGACAGGGCTCGAGCAGTTCTTC.

This clone showed up just a few times. The chain couples TRBV3-1 (or the pseudogene TRBV3-2) to TRBJ1-1; maybe TRBD1 (6 bases). The germline gives CDR1 LGHDT, CDR2 YNNKEL (reference sequence). CDR3 length equals 15 residues. V was cut by 3 bases and J by 5 bases, with 16 bases left in between. In DNA form, the CDR3 reads TGTGCCAGCAGCCAGTTGACAGGCAGGATGACTGAAGCTTTCTTT. This codes for CASSQLTGRMTEAFF.

The chain uses TRBV25-1 and TRBJ1-2; 7 positions match TRBD1. The germline V gene encodes CDR1 MGHDK and CDR2 SYGVNS. The CDR3 length is 13 residues. V lost 5 bases and J lost 7; bases outside the gene matches: 7. The CDR3 coding sequence is TGTGCCAGCAGTCTAACGACAGGGCTTGGCTACACCTTC. This encodes CASSLTTGLGYTF.

This chain joins TRBV7-2 and TRBJ1-1, with D maybe TRBD1 (5 bases). With 1 base removed from V and 10 bases from J, the gap between germline ends came to 19 bases. The CDR3 covers 15 residues. The germline V gene has CDR1 SGHTA and CDR2 FQGNSA. The DNA for the CDR3 is TGTGCCAGCAGCTTAGGGGGAGGGACTTTCGTCAGAGCTTTCTTT. Protein: CASSLGGGTFVRAFF.

Only a few counts were recorded for this clone. The rearrangement joins TRBV11-2 to TRBJ2-1, with 12 bases aligning to TRBD2. In germline, CDR1 is SGHAT, CDR2 FQNNGV. Trimming removed 8 bases from V and 9 bases from J; junction bases left unmatched: 11. CDR3 length: 15 amino acids. The CDR3 bases are TGTGCCAGCCGACCGACTAGCGGGGGACTAACTGAGCAGTTCTTC. Amino acids: CASRPTSGGLTEQFF.

The chain couples TRBV27 to TRBJ1-6, with TRBD1 identical over 8 bases. This CDR3 is built from 16 residues. The J segment lost 8 bases and the V segment lost 3 bases, leaving 9 bases of the junction unmatched. From germline, CDR1 is MNHEY and CDR2 SMNVEV (reference sequence). CDR3 coding DNA: TGTGCCAGCAGTTTTAGGACAGGGAGGAAATATTCACCCCTCCACTTT. Its translation: CASSFRTGRKYSPLHF.

The chain links TRBV6-5 to TRBJ2-7; TRBD1 aligns across 11 bases. V lost 2 bases, J lost 3 bases, and 3 bases stayed unmatched. This CDR3 contains 15 residues. Germline loops: CDR1 MNHEY, CDR2 SVGAGI. DNA of the CDR3: TGTGCCAGCAGTTACCGGGACAGGGGGGTCTACGAGCAGTACTTC. As protein: CASSYRDRGVYEQYF.

V gene TRBV23-1 combines with J gene TRBJ1-5; possibly TRBD1 for D (6 bases). TRBV23-1 is known as an ORF, though its function is uncertain. The CDR3 is 16 residues long. The V and J ends lost 0 bases and 1 base respectively, with 10 bases between them. The CDR3 sequence is CASSQSDRPSNQPQHF. The CDR3, as DNA: TGCGCCAGCAGTCAATCGGACAGACCGAGCAATCAGCCCCAGCATTTT.

This chain uses TRBV4-2 with TRBJ1-3; 8 positions agree with TRBD1. The CDR3 has 15 residues. The trim removed 3 bases at V and 0 bases at J, leaving 1 base unmatched. From germline, CDR1 is LGHNA and CDR2 YNFKEQ. The CDR3 sequence: CASSQGQASGNTIYF. CDR3 bases: TGTGCCAGCAGCCAGGGACAGGCCTCTGGAAACACCATATATTTT.

V gene TRBV30 combines with J gene TRBJ2-7; possibly TRBD1 for D (6 bases). The CDR3 is 14 amino acids. CDR1 and CDR2 (germline): GTSNPN, SVGIG (reference sequence). Trimming stripped 4 bases from V and 3 bases from J, with 16 bases between. This chain's CDR3 is CAWTSIRTVYEQYF. CDR3 bases: TGTGCCTGGACTTCGATTAGGACAGTCTACGAGCAGTACTTC.

CDR3: CAWSVMGSYGYTF. For the CDR3, the DNA is TGTGCCTGGAGTGTGATGGGCAGCTATGGCTACACCTTC. V gene TRBV30 combines with J gene TRBJ1-2, with D unresolved. Per germline, CDR1 GTSNPN and CDR2 SVGIG (reference sequence). V gave up 0 bases and J gave up 4 bases, with 9 bases separating them. The CDR3 is 13 amino acids.

This chain uses TRBV7-2 with TRBJ1-6; D gene uncertain. Trimming removed 6 bases at V and 12 bases at J, with 15 bases between. The CDR3 totals 13 residues. Germline CDR1 and CDR2: SGHTA and FQGNSA. Here the CDR3 reads CASSWTREGPLHF. The CDR3 bases are TGTGCCAGCAGTTGGACCCGGGAGGGACCCCTCCACTTT.

This chain links TRBV5-1 with TRBJ2-2; D may be TRBD2 (6 bases). The CDR3 consists of 14 residues. Trimming left V 4 bases short and J 2 bases short, with 9 bases between. Germline V gene data show CDR1 as SGHRS and CDR2 as YFSETQ. The CDR3 DNA reads as TGCGCCAGCAGCCTCGGGAGTAACACCGGGGAGCTGTTTTTT. As protein: CASSLGSNTGELFF.

This chain uses TRBV7-6 with TRBJ1-5; 7 bases fit TRBD1. Germline CDR1 is SGHVS and CDR2 is FNYEAQ. The CDR3 loop spans 14 amino acids. The V gene end was trimmed by 5 bases and the J gene end by 7 bases; junction bases not matched to a gene: 8. The CDR3 region is CASSGADRDQPQHF. CDR3 DNA sequence: TGTGCCAGCAGCGGCGCTGACAGGGACCAGCCCCAGCATTTT.